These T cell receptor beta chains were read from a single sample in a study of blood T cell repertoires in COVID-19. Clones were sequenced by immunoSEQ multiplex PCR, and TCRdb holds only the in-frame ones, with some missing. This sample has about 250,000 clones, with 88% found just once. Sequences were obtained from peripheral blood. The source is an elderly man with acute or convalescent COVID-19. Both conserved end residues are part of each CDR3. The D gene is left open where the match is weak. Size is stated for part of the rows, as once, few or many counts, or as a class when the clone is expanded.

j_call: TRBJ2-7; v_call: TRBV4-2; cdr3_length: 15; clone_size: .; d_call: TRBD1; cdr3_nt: TGTGCCAGCAGCCAAGAGGGGACAGGATCCTACGAGCAGTACTTC; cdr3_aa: CASSQEGTGSYEQYF
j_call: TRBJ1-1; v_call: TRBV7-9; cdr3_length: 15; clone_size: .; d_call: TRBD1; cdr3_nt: TGTGCCAGCAGCCATTCGGACAGGGGGAACACTGAAGCTTTCTTT; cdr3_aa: CASSHSDRGNTEAFF
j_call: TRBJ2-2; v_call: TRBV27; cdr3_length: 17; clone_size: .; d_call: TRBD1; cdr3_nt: TGTGCCAGCAGTTTAATGCAGGGGGTACCGAACACCGGGGAGCTGTTTTTT; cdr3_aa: CASSLMQGVPNTGELFF
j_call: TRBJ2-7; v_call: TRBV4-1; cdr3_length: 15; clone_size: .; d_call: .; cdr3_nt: TGCGCCAGCAGCCAAGATGAGGGTCAAGCCTACGAGCAGTACTTC; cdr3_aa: CASSQDEGQAYEQYF
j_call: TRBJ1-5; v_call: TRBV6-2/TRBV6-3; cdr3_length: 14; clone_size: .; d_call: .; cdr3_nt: TGTGCCAGCAGTTTTGCGGGGCGCGCGGGGCCCCAGCATTTT; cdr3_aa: CASSFAGRAGPQHF
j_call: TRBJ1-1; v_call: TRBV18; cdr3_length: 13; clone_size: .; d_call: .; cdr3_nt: TGTGCCAGCTCACCACCGACCCCCAGGGAAGCTTTCTTT; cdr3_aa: CASSPPTPREAFF
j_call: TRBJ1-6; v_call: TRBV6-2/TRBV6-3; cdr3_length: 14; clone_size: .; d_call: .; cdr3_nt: TGTGCCAGCAGTCAGGATTTCCTCGGCTCACCCCTCCACTTT; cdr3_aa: CASSQDFLGSPLHF
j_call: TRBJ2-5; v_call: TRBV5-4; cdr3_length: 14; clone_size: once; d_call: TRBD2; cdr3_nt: TGTGCCAGCAGCTTTTGGCGGGAGACCGAGACCCAGTACTTC; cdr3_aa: CASSFWRETETQYF
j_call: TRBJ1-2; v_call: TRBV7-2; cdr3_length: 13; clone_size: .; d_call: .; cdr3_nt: TGTGCCAGCAGCTTAGGCGGGAACTATGGCTACACCTTC; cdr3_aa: CASSLGGNYGYTF
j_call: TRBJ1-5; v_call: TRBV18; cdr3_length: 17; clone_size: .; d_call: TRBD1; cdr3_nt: TGTGCCAGCTCACCGGGGGGACAGGTCTATAGCAATCAGCCCCAGCATTTT; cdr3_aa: CASSPGGQVYSNQPQHF
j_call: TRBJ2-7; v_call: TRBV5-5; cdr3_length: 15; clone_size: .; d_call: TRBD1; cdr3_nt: TGTGCCAGCAGCAAGGGGACAGGGTCTGGCTACGAGCAGTACTTC; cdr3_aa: CASSKGTGSGYEQYF
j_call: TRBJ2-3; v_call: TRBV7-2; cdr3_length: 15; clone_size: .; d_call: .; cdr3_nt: TGTGCCAGCAGCAGGACTAACCCTAGCACAGATACGCAGTATTTT; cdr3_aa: CASSRTNPSTDTQYF